Below are 2 T cell receptor beta chains sequenced from a single sample in a study of T cell responses to AZD1222 COVID-19 vaccine. Profiling relied on immunoSEQ multiplex PCR, and the TCRdb table lists in-frame clones only, not all of them. The sample holds 70,000 to 90,000 clones, about 88% seen once. The sample in question was peripheral blood, obtained on day 0 of AZD1222 vaccination. The receptors stem from an adult in good health.

Concerning this clone itself: The junction and the germline gene differ at one end; a read error may be behind it. The genes are TRBV28 and TRBJ2-7; D gene ambiguous. This CDR3 spans 13 amino acids. Germline lookup yields CDR1 MDHEN and CDR2 SYDVKM. The DNA for the CDR3 is TGTGCCAGCAGTTTACCGCTCGCGACCCACTTAGCTTTC. It translates to CASSLPLATHLAF.

The chain recombines TRBV9 with TRBJ1-1, with D hard to call. CDR3 length: 16 residues. From germline, CDR1 is SGDLS and CDR2 YYNGEE. Trimming took 4 bases from V and 1 from J, leaving 17 bases between them. CDR3 residues: CASSSDLGLGNTEAFF. For the CDR3, the DNA is TGTGCCAGCAGCTCCGACTTGGGTCTTGGGAACACTGAAGCTTTCTTT.